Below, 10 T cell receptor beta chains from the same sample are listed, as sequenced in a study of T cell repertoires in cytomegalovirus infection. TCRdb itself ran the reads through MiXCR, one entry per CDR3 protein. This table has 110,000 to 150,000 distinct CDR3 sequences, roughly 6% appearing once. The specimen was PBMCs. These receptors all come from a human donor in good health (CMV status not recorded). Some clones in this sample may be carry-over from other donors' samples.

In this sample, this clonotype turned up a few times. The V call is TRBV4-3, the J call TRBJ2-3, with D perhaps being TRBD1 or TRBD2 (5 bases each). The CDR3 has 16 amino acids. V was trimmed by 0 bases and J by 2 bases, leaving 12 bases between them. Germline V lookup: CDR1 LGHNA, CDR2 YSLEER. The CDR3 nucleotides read TGCGCCAGCAGCCAAGATCTAACGGGGCCCACAGATACGCAGTATTTT. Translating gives CASSQDLTGPTDTQYF.

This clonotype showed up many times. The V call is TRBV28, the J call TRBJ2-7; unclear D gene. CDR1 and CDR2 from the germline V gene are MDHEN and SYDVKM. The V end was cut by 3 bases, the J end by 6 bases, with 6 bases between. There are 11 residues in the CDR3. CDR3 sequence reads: CASSFQSEQYF. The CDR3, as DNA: TGTGCCAGCAGTTTCCAGAGCGAGCAGTACTTC.

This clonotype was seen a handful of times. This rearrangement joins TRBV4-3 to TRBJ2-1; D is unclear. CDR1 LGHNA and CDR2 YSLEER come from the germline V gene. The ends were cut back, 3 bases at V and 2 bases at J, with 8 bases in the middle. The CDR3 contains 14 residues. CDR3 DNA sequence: TGCGCCAGCAGCCAGGATCTAGCCTACAATGAGCAGTTCTTC. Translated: CASSQDLAYNEQFF.

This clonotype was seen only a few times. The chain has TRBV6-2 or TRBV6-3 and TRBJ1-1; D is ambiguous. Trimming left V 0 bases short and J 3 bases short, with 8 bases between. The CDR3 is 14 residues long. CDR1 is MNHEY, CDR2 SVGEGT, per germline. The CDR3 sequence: CASSYSSGYTEAFF. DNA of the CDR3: TGTGCCAGCAGTTACTCTTCGGGGTACACTGAAGCTTTCTTT.

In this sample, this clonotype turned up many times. CDR3: CASSSAWTARLYGYTF. The CDR3 DNA follows: TGTGCCAGCAGTTCCGCGTGGACAGCCCGGCTTTATGGCTACACCTTC. The J gene is TRBJ1-2, the V gene TRBV28; D might be TRBD1 (6 bases). The CDR3 is made up of 16 amino acids. Looked up from germline, CDR1 is MDHEN and CDR2 is SYDVKM. V lost 4 bases, J lost 5 bases, and 20 bases lay in between.

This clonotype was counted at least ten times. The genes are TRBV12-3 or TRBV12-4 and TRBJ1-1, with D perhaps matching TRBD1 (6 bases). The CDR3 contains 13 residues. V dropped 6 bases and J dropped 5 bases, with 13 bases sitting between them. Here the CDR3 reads CASSPTGRTEAFF. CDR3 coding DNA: TGTGCCAGCAGCCCAACAGGGCGGACTGAAGCTTTCTTT.

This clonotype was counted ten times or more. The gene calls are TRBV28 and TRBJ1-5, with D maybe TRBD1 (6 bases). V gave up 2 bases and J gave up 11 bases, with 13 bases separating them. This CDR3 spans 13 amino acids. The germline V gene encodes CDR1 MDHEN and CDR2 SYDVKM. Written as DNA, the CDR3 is TGTGCCAGCAGTTTAGACAGGTCTAGGGCCCAGCATTTT. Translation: CASSLDRSRAQHF.

The DNA for the CDR3 is TGTGCCAGCGCCTTGGAGGATTTCTCTGGAAACACCATATATTTT. Translating gives CASALEDFSGNTIYF. The chain employs TRBV2 and TRBJ1-3; D not certain. CDR3 length equals 15 residues. Trimming stripped 8 bases from V and 0 bases from J, with 14 bases between. Germline V gene lookup returns CDR1 SNHLY and CDR2 FYNNEI.

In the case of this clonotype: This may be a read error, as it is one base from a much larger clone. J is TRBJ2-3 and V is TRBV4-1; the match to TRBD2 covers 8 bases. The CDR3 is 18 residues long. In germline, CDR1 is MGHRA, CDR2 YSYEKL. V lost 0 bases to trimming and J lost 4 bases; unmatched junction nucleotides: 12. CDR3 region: CASSQETGASGFADTQYF. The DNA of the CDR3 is TGCGCCAGCAGCCAAGAGACCGGGGCTAGCGGGTTTGCAGATACGCAGTATTTT.

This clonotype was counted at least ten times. The CDR3 DNA reads as TGTGCCAGCAGCCCCCGCGAGCCGGGGGCGGGGAATGAGCAGTTCTTC. Its protein product is CASSPREPGAGNEQFF. J is TRBJ2-1 and V is TRBV7-9, with D possibly called TRBD1 or TRBD2 (6 bases each). V lost 5 bases and J lost 7, with 21 bases in between. Germline values: CDR1 SEHNR, CDR2 FQNEAQ (reference sequence). The CDR3 sequence is 16 residues long.